This TCR beta chain is drawn from a study of T cell repertoires in ileal Crohn's disease. Overall study: Every patient was operated on for stricturing (roughly 60%) or penetrating (approximately 40%) complications.

Assay: immunoSEQ multiplex PCR; the TCRdb copy retains only in-frame clones and omits some. The sample records roughly 2,500 clones, 96% being singletons. The V segment lost 4 bases and the J segment 7 bases; nucleotides outside the gene matches: 10. This CDR3 has 16 residues. CDR1 and CDR2 (germline): LGHNA, YNFKEQ. The rearrangement joins TRBV4-2 to TRBJ1-2, with TRBD1 matching over 12 bases. Sequenced sample: ileal tissue. This clonotype was obtained from an adult with Crohn's disease. This chain's CDR3 is CASSREGQGARSGYTF. CDR3 sequence (DNA): TGTGCCAGCAGCCGGGAGGGACAGGGGGCGCGAAGTGGCTACACCTTC.